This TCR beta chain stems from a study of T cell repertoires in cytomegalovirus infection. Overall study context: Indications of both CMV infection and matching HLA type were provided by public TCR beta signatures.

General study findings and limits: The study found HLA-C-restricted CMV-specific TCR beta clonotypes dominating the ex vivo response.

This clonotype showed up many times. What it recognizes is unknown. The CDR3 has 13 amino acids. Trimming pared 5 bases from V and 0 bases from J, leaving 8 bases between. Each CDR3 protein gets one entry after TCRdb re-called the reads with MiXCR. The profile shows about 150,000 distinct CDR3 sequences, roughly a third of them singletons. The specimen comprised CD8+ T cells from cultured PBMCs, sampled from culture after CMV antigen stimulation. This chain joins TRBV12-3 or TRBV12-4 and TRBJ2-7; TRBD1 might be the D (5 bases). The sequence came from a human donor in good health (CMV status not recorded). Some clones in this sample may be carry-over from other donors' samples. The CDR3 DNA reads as TGTGCCAGCAGTACGGACATCTCCTACGAGCAGTACTTC. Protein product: CASSTDISYEQYF.